This T cell receptor beta chain was identified during a study of cytomegalovirus exposure and HLA in healthy donors. On the study more broadly: Previous work identified roughly 120 million unique TCR beta sequences from about 179 million T cells.

Regarding this clone: Its matching antigen is unknown.

The CDR3 is made up of 13 amino acids. Trimming removed 5 bases at V and 2 bases at J, with 6 bases between. CDR1 and CDR2 from the germline V gene are SEHNR and FQNEAQ (reference sequence). Primers: 60 Vbeta forward and 13 Jbeta reverse. Sequencing was performed with immunoSEQ multiplex PCR; in TCRdb, only in-frame clones are kept and a portion is missing. The data hold over 85,000 clones, with approximately 75% observed a single time. Study-level points and caveats: From TCR beta sequences, most subjects' HLA-A and HLA-B alleles were reportedly predicted accurately. According to an earlier analysis, most TCR beta V segments yielded productive rearrangements about 87% or about 30% of the time.

The sample was PBMCs. The clonotype comes from a woman aged 40 to 55 in good health and CMV-seronegative. The V and J genes are TRBV7-9 and TRBJ1-4; D gene ambiguous. The CDR3 reads CASSVGTNEKLFF. The CDR3 DNA sequence: TGTGCCAGCAGCGTTGGCACTAATGAAAAACTGTTTTTT.